This note documents a single T cell receptor beta chain sequence. The source of the sample is a study of somatic mutations in cytotoxic T cells in rheumatoid arthritis. The CDR3 runs to 14 residues. Germline V CDR1 and CDR2: LNHDA, SQIVND (reference sequence). Between the trimmed V and J ends, which lost 9 bases and 4 bases, there was a span of 16 bases. The table came from immunoSEQ multiplex PCR; TCRdb's copy has only in-frame clones and leaves some out. The data hold about 20,000 clones, with about 86% observed a single time. The chain has TRBV19 and TRBJ2-1; the D is unclear. This receptor was identified in a woman aged 45 to 65 in good health. Sequenced: CD8+ T cells sorted from blood. The CDR3 is CASTRTGGYNEQFF. The CDR3 bases are TGTGCCAGCACCCGTACGGGTGGTTACAATGAGCAGTTCTTC.